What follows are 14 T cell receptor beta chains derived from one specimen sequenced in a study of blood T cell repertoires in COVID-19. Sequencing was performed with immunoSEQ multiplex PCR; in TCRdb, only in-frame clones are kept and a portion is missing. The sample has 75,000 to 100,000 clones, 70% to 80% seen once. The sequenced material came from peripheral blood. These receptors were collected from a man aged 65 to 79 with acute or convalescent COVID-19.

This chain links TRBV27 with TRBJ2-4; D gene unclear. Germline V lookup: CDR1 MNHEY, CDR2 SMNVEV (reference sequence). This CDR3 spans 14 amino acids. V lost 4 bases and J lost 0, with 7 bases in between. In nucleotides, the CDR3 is TGTGCCAGCAGTTCAGGATTAGCCAAAAACATTCAGTACTTC. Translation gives CASSSGLAKNIQYF.

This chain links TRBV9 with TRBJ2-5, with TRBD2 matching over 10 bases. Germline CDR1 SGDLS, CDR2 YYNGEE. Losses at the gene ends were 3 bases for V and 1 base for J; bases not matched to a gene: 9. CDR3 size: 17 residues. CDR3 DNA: TGTGCCAGCAGCGGCAGAGCGGGAGGGGTCATCCAAGAGACCCAGTACTTC. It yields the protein CASSGRAGGVIQETQYF.

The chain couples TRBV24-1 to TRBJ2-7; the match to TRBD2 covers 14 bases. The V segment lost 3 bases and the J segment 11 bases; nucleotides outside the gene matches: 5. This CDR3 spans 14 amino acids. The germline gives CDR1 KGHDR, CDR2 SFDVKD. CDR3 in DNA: TGTGCCACCAGTGATACCGGGACTAGCGGGAGAGAGTACTTC. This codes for CATSDTGTSGREYF.

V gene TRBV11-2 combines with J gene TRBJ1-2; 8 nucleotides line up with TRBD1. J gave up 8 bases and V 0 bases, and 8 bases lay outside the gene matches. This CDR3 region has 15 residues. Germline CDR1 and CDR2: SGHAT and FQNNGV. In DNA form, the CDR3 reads TGTGCCAGCAGCTTAGATCCCGGACAGGGTCGCGGCTACACCTTC. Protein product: CASSLDPGQGRGYTF.

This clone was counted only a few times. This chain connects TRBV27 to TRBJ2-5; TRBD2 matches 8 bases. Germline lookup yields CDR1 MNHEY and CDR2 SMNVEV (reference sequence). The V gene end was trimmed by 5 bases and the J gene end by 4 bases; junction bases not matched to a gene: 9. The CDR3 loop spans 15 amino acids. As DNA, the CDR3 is TGTGCCAGCAGTCATCCGGCGGGAGGCGGAGAGACCCAGTACTTC. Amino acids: CASSHPAGGGETQYF.

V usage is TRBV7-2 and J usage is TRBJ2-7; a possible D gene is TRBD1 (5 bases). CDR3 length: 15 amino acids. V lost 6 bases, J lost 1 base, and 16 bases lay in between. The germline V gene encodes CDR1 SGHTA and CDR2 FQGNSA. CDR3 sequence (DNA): TGTGCCAGCAGTTTAACACTCCAGGGTTCCTACGAGCAGTACTTC. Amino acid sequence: CASSLTLQGSYEQYF.

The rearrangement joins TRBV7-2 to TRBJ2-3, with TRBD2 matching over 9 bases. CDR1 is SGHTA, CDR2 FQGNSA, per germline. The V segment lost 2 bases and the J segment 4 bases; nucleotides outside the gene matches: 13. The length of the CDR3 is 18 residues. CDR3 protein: CASSLFVAGGPSADTQYF. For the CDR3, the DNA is TGTGCCAGCAGCTTATTTGTCGCGGGAGGGCCCTCAGCAGATACGCAGTATTTT.

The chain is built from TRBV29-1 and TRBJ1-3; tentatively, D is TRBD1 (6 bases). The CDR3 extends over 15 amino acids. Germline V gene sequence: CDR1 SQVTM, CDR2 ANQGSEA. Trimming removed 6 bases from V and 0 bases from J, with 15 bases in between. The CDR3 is CSVKKGVSSGNTIYF. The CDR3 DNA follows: TGCAGCGTCAAAAAGGGGGTCAGCTCTGGAAACACCATATATTTT.

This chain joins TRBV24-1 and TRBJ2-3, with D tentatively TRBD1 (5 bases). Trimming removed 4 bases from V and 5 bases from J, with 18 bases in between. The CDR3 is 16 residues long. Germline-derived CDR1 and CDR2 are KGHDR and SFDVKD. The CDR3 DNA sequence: TGTGCCACCAGTGACGGGCAGGGCCAGTTTCAAGATACGCAGTATTTT. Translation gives CATSDGQGQFQDTQYF.

This CDR3 reads CASSDSGASGFYRNEQYF. CDR3 DNA sequence: TGTGCCAGCAGTGACTCGGGGGCTAGCGGGTTTTACAGGAACGAGCAGTACTTC. The genes are TRBV25-1 and TRBJ2-7; TRBD2 aligns across 8 bases. Germline V gene data show CDR1 as MGHDK and CDR2 as SYGVNS. J lost 5 bases, V lost 3 bases, and 18 bases had no gene match. The CDR3 extends over 18 amino acids.

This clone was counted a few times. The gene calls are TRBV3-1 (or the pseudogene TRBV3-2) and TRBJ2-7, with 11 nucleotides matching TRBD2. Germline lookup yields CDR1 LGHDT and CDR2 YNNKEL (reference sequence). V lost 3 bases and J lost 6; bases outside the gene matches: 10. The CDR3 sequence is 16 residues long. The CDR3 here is CASSQTSGTSGSEQYF. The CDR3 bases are TGTGCCAGCAGCCAGACCTCCGGGACTAGCGGCAGCGAGCAGTACTTC.

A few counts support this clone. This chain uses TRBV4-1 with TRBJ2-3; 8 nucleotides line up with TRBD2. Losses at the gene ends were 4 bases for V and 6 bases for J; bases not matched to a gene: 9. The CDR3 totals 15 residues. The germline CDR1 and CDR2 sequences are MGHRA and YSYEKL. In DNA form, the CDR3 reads TGCGCCAGCAGCCTTCCGGGACTAGGTTCGGATACGCAGTATTTT. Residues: CASSLPGLGSDTQYF.

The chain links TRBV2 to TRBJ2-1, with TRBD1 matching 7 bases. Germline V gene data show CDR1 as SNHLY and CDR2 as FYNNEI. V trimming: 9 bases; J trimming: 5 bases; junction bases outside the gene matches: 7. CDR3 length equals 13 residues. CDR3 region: CASKRDSNNEQFF. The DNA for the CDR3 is TGTGCCAGTAAACGGGACAGCAACAATGAGCAGTTCTTC.

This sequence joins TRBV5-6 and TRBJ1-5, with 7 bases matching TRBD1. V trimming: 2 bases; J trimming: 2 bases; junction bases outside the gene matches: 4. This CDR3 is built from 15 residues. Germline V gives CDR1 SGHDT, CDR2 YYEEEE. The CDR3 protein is CASSFTGTGNQPQHF. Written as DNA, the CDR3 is TGTGCCAGCAGCTTCACCGGGACAGGCAATCAGCCCCAGCATTTT. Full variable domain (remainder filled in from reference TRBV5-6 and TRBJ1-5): DAGVTQSPTHLIKTRGQQVTLRCSPKSGHDTVSWYQQALGQGPQFIFQYYEEEERQRGNFPDRFSGHQFPNYSSELNVNALLLGDSALYLCASSFTGTGNQPQHFGDGTRLSIL.